The 31 T cell receptor beta chains listed next were all sequenced from one sample in a study of cytomegalovirus exposure and HLA in healthy donors. PCR involved 60 Vbeta and 13 Jbeta primers. Method: immunoSEQ multiplex PCR; TCRdb's copy keeps in-frame clones and lacks some. This sample carries 130,000 or so clones, roughly 82% of them seen once, and the ten largest clones take 2.5% to 3%. Sequences were obtained from PBMCs. These receptors were taken from a woman aged 18 to 35 in good health and CMV-seropositive.

The chain carries TRBV7-3 and TRBJ2-7, with TRBD1 matching 9 bases. Germline trimming cut 3 bases from V and 5 bases from J; bases unmatched to any gene: 5. In germline, CDR1 is SGHTA, CDR2 FQGTGA. The CDR3 length is 14 residues. The CDR3 region is CASSLGQGWDEQYF. The CDR3 nucleotides read TGTGCCAGCAGCTTGGGACAGGGATGGGACGAGCAGTACTTC.

This clone appeared a single time. The rearrangement uses TRBV2 and TRBJ1-1, with TRBD1 matching over 8 bases. Germline V gene sequence: CDR1 SNHLY, CDR2 FYNNEI. This CDR3 region has 14 residues. V was clipped by 6 bases and J by 6 bases; unmatched bases: 9. The CDR3 nucleotides read TGTGCCAGCAGCGACCTGGGACAGGACCCTGAAGCTTTCTTT. This codes for CASSDLGQDPEAFF.

V gene TRBV5-6 combines with J gene TRBJ1-4; 9 positions agree with TRBD1. The CDR3 is 14 amino acids. The germline V gene has CDR1 SGHDT and CDR2 YYEEEE. V gave up 4 bases and J gave up 7 bases; unmatched junction bases: 5. CDR3 coding DNA: TGTGCCAGCAGCATGACAGGGGGAGGTGAAAAACTGTTTTTT. Translating gives CASSMTGGGEKLFF.

J is TRBJ2-5 and V is TRBV28; 7 positions match TRBD2. With V trimmed by 8 bases and J by 1 base, 16 bases remained unmatched. Germline V gives CDR1 MDHEN, CDR2 SYDVKM. The CDR3 spans 17 residues. The CDR3 here is CASHSEGRGPSQETQYF. The CDR3 DNA sequence: TGTGCCAGCCATTCGGAGGGGAGGGGCCCTTCCCAAGAGACCCAGTACTTC.

This clone was seen a single time. The chain couples TRBV5-1 to TRBJ2-7; TRBD1 agrees at 8 bases. V was pared by 0 bases and J by 7 bases, with 6 bases of the junction left unmatched. The germline V gene encodes CDR1 SGHRS and CDR2 YFSETQ. CDR3 length: 14 residues. CDR3 DNA: TGCGCCAGCAGCTTGGTTCAGGGGGCATGGGAGCAGTACTTC. Translating it yields CASSLVQGAWEQYF.

The V and J genes are TRBV7-3 and TRBJ1-6; 7 nucleotides align to TRBD1. Germline values: CDR1 SGHTA, CDR2 FQGTGA. Trimming took 4 bases from V and 7 from J; bases not matched to a gene: 10. The CDR3 covers 16 residues. CDR3 in DNA: TGTGCCAGCAGCTCAAACCCGACAGGGCTCAATTCACCCCTCCACTTT. It specifies CASSSNPTGLNSPLHF. Looking up the rest from reference TRBV7-3 and TRBJ1-6 gives the full variable domain: GAGVSQTPSNKVTEKGKYVELRCDPISGHTALYWYRQSLGQGPEFLIYFQGTGAADDSGLPNDRFFAVRPEGSVSTLKIQRTERGDSAVYLCASSSNPTGLNSPLHFGNGTRLTVT.

J is TRBJ2-1 and V is TRBV7-9, with D perhaps matching TRBD1 (6 bases). The CDR3 consists of 13 residues. CDR1 SEHNR and CDR2 FQNEAQ come from the germline V gene (reference sequence). V was pared by 0 bases and J by 9 bases, with 9 bases between. The CDR3 DNA reads TGTGCCAGCAGCTTAGCCAACAGGGTTGAGCAGTTCTTC. Its protein product is CASSLANRVEQFF.

This chain joins TRBV6-5 and TRBJ1-1; unclear D gene. This CDR3 contains 15 residues. Germline V CDR1 and CDR2: MNHEY, SVGAGI. Between the trimmed V and J ends, which lost 7 bases and 1 base, there was a span of 16 bases. CDR3 amino acids: CASTIMVGGNTEAFF. The CDR3 bases are TGTGCCAGCACCATCATGGTGGGAGGGAACACTGAAGCTTTCTTT.

The chain combines TRBV2 with TRBJ1-4; TRBD1 might be the D (6 bases). This CDR3 spans 14 amino acids. The V gene lost 2 bases and the J gene lost 6 bases, with 10 bases spanning the gap. Germline-derived CDR1 and CDR2 are SNHLY and FYNNEI. The CDR3 reads CASSEYGGDEKLFF. The CDR3 region has the DNA TGTGCCAGCAGTGAATATGGGGGCGATGAAAAACTGTTTTTT.

V usage is TRBV19 and J usage is TRBJ1-1, with 7 bases lining up with TRBD1. The CDR3 extends over 14 amino acids. V shed 7 bases, J shed 3 bases, and the junction held 8 bases outside the gene matches. The V gene's germline CDR1 is LNHDA and CDR2 SQIVND (reference sequence). This CDR3 is CASNYYRGDTEAFF. As DNA, the CDR3 is TGTGCCAGTAATTATTACAGGGGCGACACTGAAGCTTTCTTT.

V gene TRBV27 combines with J gene TRBJ1-4; possibly TRBD1 for D (6 bases). CDR1 MNHEY and CDR2 SMNVEV come from the germline V gene (reference sequence). The V and J ends lost 5 bases and 12 bases respectively, with 19 bases between them. CDR3 length equals 14 residues. For the CDR3, the DNA is TGTGCCAGCAGTCTAGGGACACCCCCAATGGAACTGTTTTTT. This gives the protein CASSLGTPPMELFF.

The V gene is TRBV21-1, the J gene TRBJ2-7; TRBD1 reflects the table's D call only, with no check against the DNA. TRBV21-1 is labeled a pseudogene. This CDR3 region has 18 residues. The CDR3 nucleotides are TGTGCCAGCAGCAAAGCTAACCCCCCCCGACAGTTTACCTACGAGCAGTACTTC. Translated: CASSKANPPRQFTYEQYF.

The rearrangement joins TRBV5-6 to TRBJ2-3; D possibly corresponds to TRBD2 (5 bases). There are 13 residues in the CDR3. With 4 bases removed from V and 4 bases from J, the gap between germline ends came to 10 bases. Per the germline V gene, CDR1 is SGHDT and CDR2 is YYEEEE. The CDR3 DNA reads as TGTGCCAGCAGCCGCAAGGGAGCAGATACGCAGTATTTT. This encodes CASSRKGADTQYF.

The rearrangement joins TRBV6-5 to TRBJ1-2, with 8 bases identical to TRBD1. Germline CDR1 and CDR2: MNHEY and SVGAGI. J lost 8 bases, V lost 2 bases, and 4 bases had no gene match. CDR3 size: 13 residues. The CDR3 reads CASSYGRGQGYTF. The CDR3 DNA follows: TGTGCCAGCAGTTACGGCAGGGGGCAGGGCTACACCTTC.

Note on this clone: The same CDR3 is also encoded by other DNA sequences in this sample. The chain couples TRBV19 to TRBJ2-7, with 7 bases fitting TRBD1. V was pared by 4 bases and J by 1 base, with 13 bases of the junction left unmatched. CDR1 is LNHDA and CDR2 is SQIVND in the germline V gene (reference sequence). The CDR3 is 17 residues long. As DNA, the CDR3 is TGTGCCAGTAGTACCCAACTCCGGGACAGTCCGTCCTACGAGCAGTACTTC. This codes for CASSTQLRDSPSYEQYF.

The genes are TRBV14 and TRBJ2-1, with 7 positions matching TRBD2. J lost 0 bases, V lost 1 base, and 9 bases had no gene match. CDR1 SGHDN and CDR2 FVKESK come from the germline V gene. The CDR3 runs 18 residues. The CDR3 is CASSQVLSGGSSYNEQFF. For the CDR3, the DNA is TGTGCCAGCAGCCAAGTATTGTCTGGCGGGAGCTCCTACAATGAGCAGTTCTTC.

This chain joins TRBV19 and TRBJ2-3; TRBD2 matches at 14 bases. J lost 2 bases, V lost 3 bases, and 16 bases had no gene match. The CDR3 extends over 21 amino acids. CDR1 LNHDA and CDR2 SQIVND come from the germline V gene (reference sequence). The chain's CDR3 is CASSIFRKGLAGARNTDTQYF. DNA of the CDR3: TGTGCCAGTAGTATTTTCCGGAAGGGACTAGCGGGGGCGAGGAACACAGATACGCAGTATTTT.

This clone was counted a single time. J is TRBJ2-7 and V is TRBV29-1; D may be TRBD1 (7 bases). V was cut by 2 bases and J by 2 bases, with 16 bases left in between. The germline V gene encodes CDR1 SQVTM and CDR2 ANQGSEA. The CDR3 totals 15 residues. In DNA form, the CDR3 reads TGCAGCGTTGAACCTGGGAGGACAGGACCCTACGAGCAGTACTTC. It specifies CSVEPGRTGPYEQYF.

This clone was picked up one time. This sequence joins TRBV28 and TRBJ1-2, with a weak D call TRBD1 (6 bases). This CDR3 region has 13 residues. Germline-derived CDR1 and CDR2 are MDHEN and SYDVKM. The V gene lost 6 bases and the J gene lost 8 bases, with 16 bases spanning the gap. The CDR3 DNA follows: TGTGCCAGCAGCCTAGTCCCAGGGGTCGGCTACACCTTC. Translated: CASSLVPGVGYTF.

This chain joins TRBV7-6 and TRBJ2-5; 8 nucleotides match TRBD2. The CDR3 consists of 14 residues. CDR1 SGHVS and CDR2 FNYEAQ come from the germline V gene. The V and J ends lost 5 bases and 5 bases, in that order; junction bases with no gene match: 7. The CDR3 region is CASSPRTSRETQYF. In DNA, the CDR3 is TGTGCCAGCAGCCCTAGGACTAGCCGGGAGACCCAGTACTTC.

CDR3 residues: CASSLVLAGSDEQYF. CDR3 bases: TGCGCCAGCAGCTTGGTACTAGCGGGGTCAGACGAGCAGTACTTC. This chain uses TRBV5-1 with TRBJ2-7, with TRBD2 matching over 10 bases. CDR3 length: 15 amino acids. Unmatched junction bases numbered 5, after V lost 0 bases and J lost 5 bases. Germline V CDR1 and CDR2: SGHRS, YFSETQ.

The chain has TRBV7-9 and TRBJ1-5; 10 nucleotides match TRBD1. V lost 6 bases to trimming and J lost 6 bases; unmatched junction nucleotides: 8. Looked up from germline, CDR1 is SEHNR and CDR2 is FQNEAQ (reference sequence). The CDR3 has 15 residues. The CDR3 region is CASSSGTGESQPQHF. CDR3 sequence (DNA): TGTGCCAGCAGTTCCGGGACAGGGGAATCTCAGCCCCAGCATTTT.

The chain employs TRBV5-5 and TRBJ1-6; D unclear. V was cut by 4 bases and J by 1 base, with 15 bases left in between. Looked up from germline, CDR1 is SGHKS and CDR2 is YYEKEE (reference sequence). The CDR3 loop spans 17 amino acids. CDR3 residues: CASSLRGLWSYNSPLHF. In nucleotides, the CDR3 is TGTGCCAGCAGCCTCAGAGGCCTCTGGTCCTATAATTCACCCCTCCACTTT.

The rearrangement joins TRBV9 to TRBJ2-1, with D tentatively TRBD1 (6 bases). This CDR3 is built from 15 residues. Trimming took off 1 base at V and 6 bases at J, with 14 bases between the two ends. Germline V gene sequence: CDR1 SGDLS, CDR2 YYNGEE. Here the CDR3 reads CASSVLGQGGNEQFF. CDR3 coding DNA: TGTGCCAGCAGCGTACTAGGACAAGGGGGCAATGAGCAGTTCTTC. The full variable domain, completed using reference TRBV9 and TRBJ2-1, is DSGVTQTPKHLITATGQRVTLRCSPRSGDLSVYWYQQSLDQGLQFLIQYYNGEERAKGNILERFSAQQFPDLHSELNLSSLELGDSALYFCASSVLGQGGNEQFFGPGTRLTVL.

The chain joins TRBV9 to TRBJ2-2; 7 bases align to TRBD2. Germline V gives CDR1 SGDLS, CDR2 YYNGEE. The CDR3 is made up of 15 amino acids. The J segment lost 1 base and the V segment lost 0 bases, leaving 0 bases of the junction unmatched. CDR3 sequence: CASSVGGGNTGELFF. DNA for the CDR3: TGTGCCAGCAGCGTAGGCGGGGGGAACACCGGGGAGCTGTTTTTT.

With regard to this clone: The germline gene is not matched at one end of the junction; a read error may be the cause. This chain links TRBV7-7 with TRBJ2-5, with 7 bases matching TRBD2. This CDR3 has 15 amino acids. Per germline, CDR1 SSHAT and CDR2 FNYEAQ (reference sequence). The CDR3 spells CASSLARAGEETQYF. DNA of the CDR3: TGTGCTAGCAGCTTAGCGCGGGCGGGGGAAGAGACCCAGTACTTC.

The rearrangement joins TRBV27 to TRBJ2-7; 14 bases agree with TRBD2. V was pared by 5 bases and J by 6 bases, with 15 bases of the junction left unmatched. This CDR3 has 18 residues. The germline V gene has CDR1 MNHEY and CDR2 SMNVEV (reference sequence). CDR3 nucleotide sequence: TGTGCCAGCAGTCCCCTACCCGGGACTAGCGGGGGCCCGGGCGAGCAGTACTTC. This sequence encodes CASSPLPGTSGGPGEQYF.

This rearrangement joins TRBV11-2 to TRBJ1-6, with D possibly being TRBD1 (6 bases). CDR1 is SGHAT and CDR2 is FQNNGV in the germline V gene. V lost 1 base, J lost 10 bases, and 23 bases lay in between. The CDR3 extends over 18 amino acids. The CDR3 nucleotides are TGTGCCAGCAGCTTAGCCCCATGGGCGACAGGAAAGGACTCACCCCTCCACTTT. Its translation: CASSLAPWATGKDSPLHF. The complete variable domain, with remaining parts taken from reference TRBV11-2 and TRBJ1-6, reads EAGVAQSPRYKIIEKRQSVAFWCNPISGHATLYWYQQILGQGPKLLIQFQNNGVVDDSQLPKDRFSAERLKGVDSTLKIQPAKLEDSAVYLCASSLAPWATGKDSPLHFGNGTRLTVT.

J is TRBJ1-2 and V is TRBV18; D uncertain. The CDR3 consists of 13 residues. The germline V gene has CDR1 KGHSH and CDR2 LQKENI. Trimming removed 3 bases from V and 4 bases from J, with 9 bases in between. CDR3 DNA: TGTGCCAGCTCACCCTCGGACTTCTATGGCTACACCTTC. This translates into CASSPSDFYGYTF.

The chain recombines TRBV18 with TRBJ1-6, with 11 bases matching TRBD1. Trimming at V came to 3 bases and at J to 5 bases, leaving 3 bases not matched to a gene. Per germline, CDR1 KGHSH and CDR2 LQKENI. This CDR3 is 16 amino acids long. CDR3 protein: CASSPRDRGNNSPLHF. In DNA form, the CDR3 reads TGTGCCAGCTCACCGAGGGACAGGGGGAATAATTCACCCCTCCACTTT.

The J gene is TRBJ2-2, the V gene TRBV7-9; TRBD1 aligns across 7 bases. CDR3 length: 16 residues. With V trimmed by 7 bases and J by 2 bases, 10 bases remained unmatched. CDR1 SEHNR and CDR2 FQNEAQ come from the germline V gene (reference sequence). The CDR3 DNA follows: TGTGCCAGCAATTCAGCTGGGACAGACAACACCGGGGAGCTGTTTTTT. This encodes CASNSAGTDNTGELFF.